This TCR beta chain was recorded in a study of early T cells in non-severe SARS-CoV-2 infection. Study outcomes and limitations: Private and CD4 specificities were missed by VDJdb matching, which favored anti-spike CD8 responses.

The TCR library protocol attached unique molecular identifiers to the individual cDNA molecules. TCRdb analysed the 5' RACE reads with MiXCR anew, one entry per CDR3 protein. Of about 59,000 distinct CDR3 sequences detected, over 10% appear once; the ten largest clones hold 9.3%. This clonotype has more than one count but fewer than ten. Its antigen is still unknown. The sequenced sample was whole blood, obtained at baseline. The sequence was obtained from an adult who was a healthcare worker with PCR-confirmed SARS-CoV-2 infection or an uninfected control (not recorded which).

CDR3 nucleotide sequence: TGTGCCAGCTCATCGACTAGCGGGGGGCAAGAGACCCAGTACTTC. It is translated as CASSSTSGGQETQYF. The chain couples TRBV18 to TRBJ2-5; 13 bases match TRBD2. Trimming removed 5 bases from V and 2 bases from J; junction bases left unmatched: 2. The CDR3 contains 15 residues. Germline V lookup: CDR1 KGHSH, CDR2 LQKENI.